This paragraph reports one TCR beta chain. Germline lookup yields CDR1 SEHNR and CDR2 FQNEAQ (reference sequence). V was trimmed by 5 bases and J by 4 bases, leaving 15 bases between them. The CDR3 runs 15 residues. Participant reports of clinical history set cohort assignment. Each recovered donor of Cohort 3 presented with two negative PCRs, clearance, or symptom resolution. This entry belongs to a study of blood T cell repertoires in COVID-19. Study context: Specimens from acute and convalescent COVID-19 originated in the United States, Italy and Spain.

Under the authors' procedure: Amplification of reference gene primers provided the estimated nucleated cell counts. Assay: immunoSEQ multiplex PCR; the TCRdb copy retains only in-frame clones and omits some. V and J calls and clone size come straight from that table; D and trimming were deduced from the DNA. The sample has 200,000 to 250,000 clones, roughly 82% seen once. The V call is TRBV7-9, the J call TRBJ2-4, with D possibly being TRBD2 (5 bases). The sample was PBMCs or T cells enriched from blood (not recorded which). The sequence was collected from a woman aged 45-65 years who had recovered from COVID-19. The CDR3 is CASSRGNMGKNIQYF. The CDR3 DNA follows: TGTGCCAGCAGCCGAGGGAATATGGGGAAAAACATTCAGTACTTC.